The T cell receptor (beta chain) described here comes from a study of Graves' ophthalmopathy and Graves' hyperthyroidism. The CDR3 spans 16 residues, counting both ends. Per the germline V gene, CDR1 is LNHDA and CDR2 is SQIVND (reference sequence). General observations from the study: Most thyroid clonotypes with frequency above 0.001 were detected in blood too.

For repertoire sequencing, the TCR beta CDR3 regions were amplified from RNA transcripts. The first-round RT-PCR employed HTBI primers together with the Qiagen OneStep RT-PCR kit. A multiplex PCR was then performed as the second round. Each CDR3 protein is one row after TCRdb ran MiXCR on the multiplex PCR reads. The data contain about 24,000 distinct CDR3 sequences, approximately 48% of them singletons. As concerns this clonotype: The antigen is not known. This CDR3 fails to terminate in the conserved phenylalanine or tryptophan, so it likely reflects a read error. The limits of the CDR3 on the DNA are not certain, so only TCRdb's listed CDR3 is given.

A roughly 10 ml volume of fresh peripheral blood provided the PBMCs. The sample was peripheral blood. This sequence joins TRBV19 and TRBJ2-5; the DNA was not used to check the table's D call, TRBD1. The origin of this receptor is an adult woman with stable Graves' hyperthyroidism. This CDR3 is CASSIGASSYGYTFGS.